The rows below give T cell receptor beta chains drawn from one sample of a study of cytomegalovirus exposure and HLA in healthy donors. The repertoire was sequenced with immunoSEQ multiplex PCR; TCRdb's copy has only in-frame clones and lacks some. The sample holds 150,000 or so clones, around four fifths seen once. Sequencing was performed on PBMCs. The receptors here all came from a man aged 25 to 40 in good health and CMV-seropositive. CDR3s include the opening cysteine and the closing phenylalanine or tryptophan. A D gene is named only where the DNA matches it firmly. Some rows have no size entry. The others give once, few or many, or a class for an expanded clone.

>14|TRBD1|once|TRBJ1-3|TRBV6-4
CAKDRDLSGNTIYF
TGTGCCAAGGACAGGGACCTCTCTGGAAACACCATATATTTT
>12|.|.|TRBJ1-1|TRBV5-1
CASSLEQGEAFF
TGCGCCAGCAGCTTGGAACAGGGTGAAGCTTTCTTT
>15|TRBD2|.|TRBJ2-2|TRBV27
CASSVLAGNTGELFF
TGTGCCAGCAGTGTTCTAGCGGGGAACACCGGGGAGCTGTTTTTT
>14|.|.|TRBJ2-1|TRBV4-3
CASSQTGTINEQFF
TGCGCCAGCAGCCAAACCGGGACAATCAATGAGCAGTTCTTC
>14|TRBD1|.|TRBJ2-7|TRBV6-6
CASSRQGGVNEQYF
TGTGCCAGCAGTAGACAGGGGGGCGTAAACGAGCAGTACTTC
>14|.|once|TRBJ2-1|TRBV10-3
CAISESGSRSEQFF
TGTGCCATCAGTGAGTCGGGGAGCCGCAGTGAGCAGTTCTTC
>18|TRBD2|.|TRBJ2-7|TRBV4-3
CASSPMRGSGGPTYEQYF
TGCGCCAGCAGCCCTATGAGGGGTAGCGGGGGCCCCACCTACGAGCAGTACTTC
>16|TRBD2|.|TRBJ2-1|TRBV9
CASSLGTSGGVHEQFF
TGTGCCAGCAGCCTTGGGACTAGCGGGGGGGTACATGAGCAGTTCTTC
>13|TRBD1|.|TRBJ2-3|TRBV19
CASSSGQPPTQYF
TGTGCCAGTAGTTCGGGACAGCCACCCACGCAGTATTTT
>15|TRBD1|.|TRBJ1-6|TRBV6-5
CASSYSTGFFSPLHF
TGTGCCAGCAGTTACTCGACAGGGTTTTTTTCACCCCTCCACTTT
>13|.|.|TRBJ1-2|TRBV7-9
CASSPAAAYGYTF
TGTGCCAGCAGCCCCGCGGCGGCCTATGGCTACACCTTC
>15|TRBD1|.|TRBJ1-2|TRBV5-5
CASSFGTGGSYGYTF
TGTGCCAGCAGCTTTGGCACAGGGGGAAGCTATGGCTACACCTTC
>15|.|once|TRBJ1-4|TRBV27
CASSPNRESNEKLFF
TGTGCCAGCAGTCCGAACAGGGAGAGTAATGAAAAACTGTTTTTT
>18|.|.|TRBJ2-3|TRBV5-1
CASSLALTGPTSTDTQYF
TGCGCCAGCAGCTTGGCCCTGACAGGACCAACTAGCACAGATACGCAGTATTTT
>13|TRBD1|.|TRBJ1-1|TRBV5-4
CASSRDRDTEAFF
TGTGCCAGCAGCAGGGACAGGGACACTGAAGCTTTCTTT
>18|TRBD2|.|TRBJ2-5|TRBV18
CASSDRRLAGASQETQYF
TGTGCCAGCTCAGACCGAAGGCTAGCGGGGGCCAGCCAAGAGACCCAGTACTTC
>14|.|once|TRBJ2-3|TRBV9
CASSVDPGTDTQYF
TGTGCCAGCAGCGTAGATCCAGGCACAGATACGCAGTATTTT
>16|TRBD1|.|TRBJ1-5|TRBV4-3
CASSQDPGQGNQPQHF
TGCGCCAGCAGCCAAGACCCGGGACAGGGAAATCAGCCCCAGCATTTT
>13|.|.|TRBJ1-1|TRBV5-6
CASSSDINTEAFF
TGTGCCAGCAGCTCCGACATCAACACTGAAGCTTTCTTT
>15|.|.|TRBJ2-1|TRBV7-9
CASRPRVSSYNEQFF
TGTGCCAGCAGGCCCAGGGTAAGCTCCTACAATGAGCAGTTCTTC
>13|.|few|TRBJ1-1|TRBV12-5
CASALSMNTEAFF
TGTGCTAGTGCCTTGAGCATGAACACTGAAGCTTTCTTT
>16|TRBD2|.|TRBJ2-1|TRBV5-1
CASSLVASGGINEQFF
TGCGCCAGCAGCTTGGTCGCTAGCGGGGGCATCAATGAGCAGTTCTTC
>15|.|.|TRBJ1-3|TRBV30
CAWSLGASYGNTIYF
TGTGCCTGGAGTTTGGGGGCTTCATATGGAAACACCATATATTTT
>17|.|once|TRBJ1-1|TRBV4-3
CASSQDPWGGLNTEAFF
TGCGCCAGCAGCCAAGATCCATGGGGGGGGCTGAACACTGAAGCTTTCTTT
>13|.|few|TRBJ2-1|TRBV7-2
CASGPRQVDEQFF
TGTGCCAGCGGACCACGACAGGTGGATGAGCAGTTCTTC
>14|.|once|TRBJ2-5|TRBV27
CASSLSLGWETQYF
TGTGCCAGCAGTTTATCATTGGGCTGGGAGACCCAGTACTTC
>12|.|.|TRBJ2-7|TRBV5-6
CASRGNGYEQYF
TGTGCCAGTAGGGGAAACGGATACGAGCAGTACTTC
>15|.|.|TRBJ2-1|TRBV9
CASSVAPLTNNEQFF
TGTGCCAGCAGCGTAGCCCCTTTGACAAACAATGAGCAGTTCTTC
>14|.|.|TRBJ2-7|TRBV9
CASSVDGGRDEQYF
TGTGCCAGCAGCGTAGACGGAGGAAGAGACGAGCAGTACTTC
>16|TRBD1|.|TRBJ2-3|TRBV4-3
CASSRGTGSLTDTQYF
TGCGCCAGCAGCCGGGGGACAGGGTCCCTCACAGATACGCAGTATTTT
>14|TRBD1|.|TRBJ1-1|TRBV10-3
CAVAGTGEDREAFF
TGTGCCGTGGCGGGGACAGGGGAGGATCGGGAAGCTTTCTTT
>14|TRBD1|.|TRBJ1-5|TRBV5-1
CASSPTGLGQPQHF
TGCGCCAGCAGCCCGACAGGGTTGGGACAGCCCCAGCATTTT
>13|TRBD1|.|TRBJ2-7|TRBV9
CASSVTGQGEQYF
TGTGCCAGCAGCGTGACAGGGCAAGGCGAGCAGTACTTC
>15|.|.|TRBJ1-2|TRBV9
CASSVGSWGGAGYTF
TGTGCCAGCAGCGTAGGGTCGTGGGGGGGCGCTGGCTACACCTTC
>14|TRBD2|.|TRBJ2-3|TRBV4-3
CASSQGLATDTQYF
TGCGCCAGCAGCCAAGGACTAGCGACAGATACGCAGTATTTT
>13|TRBD1|.|TRBJ1-5|TRBV10-3
CAISLGTDQPQHF
TGTGCCATCAGCCTCGGGACAGATCAGCCCCAGCATTTT
>14|.|.|TRBJ2-5|TRBV5-8
CASSFRQVPETQYF
TGTGCCAGCAGCTTTCGACAGGTCCCAGAGACCCAGTACTTC
>13|.|.|TRBJ2-1|TRBV4-3
CASSQDRHNEQFF
TGCGCCAGCAGCCAAGATCGTCACAATGAGCAGTTCTTC
>17|TRBD2|.|TRBJ2-1|TRBV7-6
CASSLDPSGGSYNEQFF
TGTGCCAGCAGCTTAGACCCTAGCGGGGGCTCCTACAATGAGCAGTTCTTC
>16|.|.|TRBJ2-1|TRBV7-6
CASSQEASISYNEQFF
TGTGCCAGCAGCCAGGAGGCATCCATCTCCTACAATGAGCAGTTCTTC
>14|.|.|TRBJ1-1|TRBV5-6
CASSHAGLNTEAFF
TGTGCCAGCAGTCACGCAGGGCTGAACACTGAAGCTTTCTTT
>12|.|.|TRBJ2-7|TRBV25-1
CASSEGVGEQYF
TGTGCCAGCAGTGAGGGAGTAGGGGAGCAGTACTTC
>14|.|.|TRBJ2-1|TRBV18
CASSLSNTYNEQFF
TGTGCCAGCTCATTGTCTAATACCTACAATGAGCAGTTCTTC
>16|.|.|TRBJ1-1|TRBV18
CASSPLLQTVNTEAFF
TGTGCCAGCTCGCCCCTCCTTCAGACAGTAAACACTGAAGCTTTCTTT
>15|.|.|TRBJ1-1|TRBV11-2
CASSFGGVWNTEAFF
TGTGCCAGCAGCTTCGGAGGGGTCTGGAACACTGAAGCTTTCTTT
>18|TRBD1|once|TRBJ1-6|TRBV4-3
CASSQLPGQGVDNSPLHF
TGCGCCAGCAGCCAACTACCGGGACAGGGGGTGGATAATTCACCCCTCCACTTT
>18|TRBD2|.|TRBJ2-4|TRBV7-6
CASSPGTSGGAAKNIQYF
TGTGCCAGCAGCCCCGGGACTAGCGGGGGGGCAGCCAAAAACATTCAGTACTTC
>15|TRBD1|.|TRBJ2-5|TRBV5-1
CASSLVGTGWETQYF
TGCGCCAGCAGCTTGGTAGGGACAGGGTGGGAGACCCAGTACTTC
>15|TRBD1|.|TRBJ2-2|TRBV5-6
CASSLGQGQTGELFF
TGTGCCAGCAGCCTAGGACAGGGGCAGACCGGGGAGCTGTTTTTT
>15|TRBD1|.|TRBJ2-7|TRBV5-1
CASSLASGGSYEQYF
TGCGCCAGCAGCTTGGCCTCAGGGGGTTCCTACGAGCAGTACTTC
>13|.|.|TRBJ2-7|TRBV7-2
CASSLTESYEQYF
TGTGCCAGCAGCTTGACAGAGTCCTACGAGCAGTACTTC
>16|TRBD1|.|TRBJ1-2|TRBV6-6
CASSPRTGEANYGYTF
TGTGCCAGCAGTCCTAGGACAGGGGAAGCTAACTATGGCTACACCTTC
>19|.|.|TRBJ1-4|TRBV30
CAWSVPLPHRTGNNEKLFF
TGTGCCTGGAGTGTACCACTACCTCACCGGACGGGAAATAATGAAAAACTGTTTTTT
>13|.|.|TRBJ1-6|TRBV14
CASSLPTGSPLHF
TGTGCCAGCAGTCTCCCGACTGGGTCACCCCTCCACTTT